This TCR beta chain was recovered during a study of T cell responses to AZD1222 COVID-19 vaccine. Findings and limits, study-wide: Donors were chiefly white British, with a greater number of females, and clonal diversity was perhaps underestimated. Within unmutated variant regions lay the reported targets of nearly half of spike-specific TCRs. Two AZD1222 administrations were followed by greater Spike-specific TCR breadth and depth.

The CDR3 contains 15 residues. The germline gives CDR1 MNHEY, CDR2 SVGAGI. Trimming cost V 3 bases and J 9 bases; bases outside gene matches: 11. On this clone itself: What it binds is unknown.

Sequencing was performed with immunoSEQ multiplex PCR; in TCRdb, only in-frame clones are kept and a portion is missing. The sample lists some 150,000 clones; approximately 90% were seen once. The sequencing used peripheral blood, collected on day 0 of AZD1222 vaccination. The receptor was derived from an adult in good health. The chain uses TRBV6-5 and TRBJ2-1, with TRBD2 matching 7 bases. For the CDR3, the DNA is TGTGCCAGCAGTTATGCGGGGGAGGGAATCGGTGAGCAGTTCTTC. Its translation: CASSYAGEGIGEQFF.